This T cell receptor (beta chain) was retrieved from a study of brain T cells in children with intractable seizures. Only cases whose brain tissue showed the highest T cell transcript signatures were sequenced. This CDR3 region has 12 residues. The germline CDR1 and CDR2 sequences are SGHRS and YFSETQ. Trimming shortened V by 5 bases and J by 8 bases, and 13 bases separated the two germline ends. The data were produced by immunoSEQ multiplex PCR, yet TCRdb's version contains in-frame clones alone and is incomplete. This repertoire shows fewer than 50,000 clones, approximately 90% found once; its top ten account for about 6%. A single count supports this clone.

This TCR came from a girl aged 2 to 10 with tuberous sclerosis and intractable seizures. Sequenced here: peripheral blood, sampled at surgery. J is TRBJ1-2 and V is TRBV5-1; D is perhaps TRBD1 (5 bases). The CDR3 DNA reads as TGCGCCAGCAGTACCCCGGGGGAGGGCTACACCTTC. Residues: CASSTPGEGYTF.